Included here is one T cell receptor beta chain sequence, with context. Libraries were prepared by immunoSEQ multiplex PCR; TCRdb keeps only in-frame clonotypes and omits some of them. In the table there are about 49,000 clones, more than 75% of which are singletons. The data belong to a study of radiotherapy plus CTLA-4 blockade in lung cancer. Across the whole study: Objective responses were recorded in about 18% of patients, with disease control recorded in 25% to 35%.

The study gave focal radiation plus ipilimumab CTLA-4 blockade to patients with chemo-refractory metastatic non-small-cell lung cancer. Sample: peripheral blood, taken from a patient treated with radiotherapy plus ipilimumab. This clonotype originated in a human donor with non-small cell lung cancer whose response to radiotherapy plus ipilimumab could not be evaluated.

CDR3 protein: CASILTAGPEAFF. The CDR3 coding sequence is TGTGCCAGCATTCTGACAGCGGGACCTGAAGCTTTCTTT. The V and J genes are TRBV2 and TRBJ1-1, with TRBD1 as a possible D gene (5 bases). The CDR3 is made up of 13 amino acids. Germline values: CDR1 SNHLY, CDR2 FYNNEI. V was cut by 7 bases and J by 6 bases, with 15 bases left in between.